In its sample, the clone carrying this TCR beta chain was seen once. Antigen specificity is unknown. Other DNA sequences in this sample translate to the same CDR3. The sample originates from a study of shared clonotypes between healthy human individuals. Findings of the study overall: A limitation of the genetic and exposure-history diversity represented arose from few donors.

The assay was immunoSEQ multiplex PCR, and TCRdb's table has in-frame clones only and misses some. This table has 2.3 million or so clones, approximately 93% appearing once. Trimming at V came to 4 bases and at J to 7 bases, leaving 6 bases not matched to a gene. Germline V CDR1 and CDR2: MDHEN, SYDVKM. This CDR3 is built from 14 residues. The chain has TRBV28 and TRBJ1-5; TRBD1 agrees at 8 bases. The receptor was isolated from a man aged 18 to 29 in good health. Some clones in this sample may be carry-over from other donors' samples. The source material was naive CD4+ T cells from PBMCs. Sample subset: CD45RA+ positively selected. The CDR3 nucleotides read TGTGCCAGCAGTTCAGGGGGCGGTGGGCAGCCCCAGCATTTT. This sequence encodes CASSSGGGGQPQHF.